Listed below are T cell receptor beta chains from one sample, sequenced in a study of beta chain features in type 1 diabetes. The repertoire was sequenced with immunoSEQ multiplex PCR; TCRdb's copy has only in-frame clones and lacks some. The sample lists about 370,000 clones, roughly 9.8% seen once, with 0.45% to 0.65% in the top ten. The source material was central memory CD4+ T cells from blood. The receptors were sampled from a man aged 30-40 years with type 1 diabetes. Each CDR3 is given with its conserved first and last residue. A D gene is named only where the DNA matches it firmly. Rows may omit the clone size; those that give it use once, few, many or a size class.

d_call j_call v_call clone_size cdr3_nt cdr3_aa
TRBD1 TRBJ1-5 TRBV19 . TGTGCCAGTAGTATTCCGGGACAGGGGGGCAATCAGCCCCAGCATTTT CASSIPGQGGNQPQHF
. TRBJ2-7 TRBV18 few TGTGCCAGCTCCCCGGAGGGCCTCTCCTACGAGCAGTACTTC CASSPEGLSYEQYF
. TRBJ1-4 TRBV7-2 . TGTGCCAGCAGCTTATGGGCGAATGAAAAACTGTTTTTT CASSLWANEKLFF
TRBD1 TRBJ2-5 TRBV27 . TGTGCCAGCAGTCCCGGACAGGTCCGTAGAGAGACCCAGTACTTC CASSPGQVRRETQYF
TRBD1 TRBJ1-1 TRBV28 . TGTGCCAGCTCAGGACAGGTCGGCACTGAAGCTTTCTTT CASSGQVGTEAFF
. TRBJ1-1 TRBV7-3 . TGTGCCAGCAGCGCTACAGGGTTGAACACTGAAGCTTTCTTT CASSATGLNTEAFF
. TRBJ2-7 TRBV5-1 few TGCGCCAGCAGCTTGGGGGCGCGGAACTCCTACGAGCAGTACTTC CASSLGARNSYEQYF
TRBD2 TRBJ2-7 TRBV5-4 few TGTGCCAGCAAAACGGGAGGAGAATCCTACGAGCAGTACTTC CASKTGGESYEQYF
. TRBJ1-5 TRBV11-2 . TGTGCCAGCAGCTTAGGTCTTAATCAGCCCCAGCATTTT CASSLGLNQPQHF
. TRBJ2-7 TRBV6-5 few TGTGCCAGCAGTTATCAGGGGACTTCTTACGAGCAGTACTTC CASSYQGTSYEQYF
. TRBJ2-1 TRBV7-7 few TGTGCTAGCAGCCAGGACTCAGGCTCCTACAATGAGCAGTTCTTC CASSQDSGSYNEQFF
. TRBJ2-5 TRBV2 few TGTGCCAGCAGCTCAGATTCCCAAGAGACCCAGTACTTC CASSSDSQETQYF
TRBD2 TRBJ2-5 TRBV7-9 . TGTGCCAGCAGCACTGGACTAGCTTTTGAGACCCAGTACTTC CASSTGLAFETQYF
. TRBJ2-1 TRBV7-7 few TGTGCCAGCAGCTTAGCGCGGTACAATGAGCAGTTCTTC CASSLARYNEQFF
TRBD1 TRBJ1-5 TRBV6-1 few TGTGCCAGCAGTGCTGACAGGGGGCAGGGGAGCAATCAGCCCCAGCATTTT CASSADRGQGSNQPQHF
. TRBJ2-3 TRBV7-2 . TGTGCCAGCAGCTTAGACAGGGATACAGATACGCAGTATTTT CASSLDRDTDTQYF
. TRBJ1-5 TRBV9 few TGTGCCAGCAGCGTAGCAGGTATGGGGGATCAGCCCCAGCATTTT CASSVAGMGDQPQHF
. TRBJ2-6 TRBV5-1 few TGCGCCAGCAGCCGTGGACTTCACGGGGAACTCTCTGGGGCCAACGTCCTGACTTTC CASSRGLHGELSGANVLTF
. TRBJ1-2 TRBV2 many TGTGCCAGCAGTGAGGGGGCGAAGACCTTC CASSEGAKTF
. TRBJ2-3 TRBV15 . TGTGCCACCAGCAGAGATCGTGCAGGTAGCACAGATACGCAGTATTTT CATSRDRAGSTDTQYF
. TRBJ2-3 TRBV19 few TGTGCCAGTAGTATGTTTGGCGGGGAGGATACGCAGTATTTT CASSMFGGEDTQYF
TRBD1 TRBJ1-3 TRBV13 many TGTGCCAGCAGCCCGGGACAGGGCCATGGAAACACCATATATTTT CASSPGQGHGNTIYF
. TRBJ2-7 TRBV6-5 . TGTGCCAGCAGTTACACACCGAACTTCTACGAGCAGTACTTC CASSYTPNFYEQYF
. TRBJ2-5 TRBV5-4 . TGTGCCAGCAGCGGGTGGGGAGCCGGGGAGACCCAGTACTTC CASSGWGAGETQYF
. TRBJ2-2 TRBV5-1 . TGCGCCAGCAGGGGCTCCGGGGAGCTGTTTTTT CASRGSGELFF
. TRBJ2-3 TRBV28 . TGTGCCAGCAGTGAAAGCACAGATACGCAGTATTTT CASSESTDTQYF
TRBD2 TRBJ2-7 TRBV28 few TGTGCCAGCAGCTCGACAGGTAGCGGGACCTACGAGCAGTACTTC CASSSTGSGTYEQYF
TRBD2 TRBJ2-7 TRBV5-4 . TGTGCCAGCAGCCCCGGACTAGCGGGAGGTTACGAGCAGTACTTC CASSPGLAGGYEQYF
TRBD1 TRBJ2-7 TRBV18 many TGTGCCAGCTCACCACGACAGGGAACCTACGAGCAGTACTTC CASSPRQGTYEQYF
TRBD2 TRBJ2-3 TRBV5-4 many TGTGCCAGCAGCTTGGGCCTAGCGGGAGGCGATACGCAGTATTTT CASSLGLAGGDTQYF
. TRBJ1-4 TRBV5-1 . TGCGCCAGCAGCTTGGCCCCCTCAACTAATGAAAAACTGTTTTTT CASSLAPSTNEKLFF
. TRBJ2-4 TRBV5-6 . TGTGCCAGCAGCCCCCAGGCGGGAGCCAAAAACATTCAGTACTTC CASSPQAGAKNIQYF
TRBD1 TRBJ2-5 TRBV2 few TGTGCCAGCGGACAGGGGGTAGAGACCCAGTACTTC CASGQGVETQYF
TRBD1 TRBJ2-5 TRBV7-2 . TGTGCCAGCAGCCTAACGGACAGGGAAAAGACCCAGTACTTC CASSLTDREKTQYF
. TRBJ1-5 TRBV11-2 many TGTGCCAGCAGCCATACGTACAATAGCAATCAGCCCCAGCATTTT CASSHTYNSNQPQHF
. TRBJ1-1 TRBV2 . TGTGCCAGCAGTGCATGGGCAGGGGCGCTGGGGACTGAAGCTTTCTTT CASSAWAGALGTEAFF
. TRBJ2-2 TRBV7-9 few TGTGCCAGCAGCTTAAGATGGGAGCATTTGGACATCATGACCGGGGAGCTGTTTTTT CASSLRWEHLDIMTGELFF
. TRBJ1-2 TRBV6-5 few TGTGCCAGCAGTTACTCTGGGGGGTCCAGGGGCTACACCTTC CASSYSGGSRGYTF
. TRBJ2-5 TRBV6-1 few TGTGCCAGCAGTGAACGTCCCCTGGAGACCCAGTACTTC CASSERPLETQYF
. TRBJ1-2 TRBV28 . TGTGCCAGCAGTTTTGCTAGGGCCGGATATGGCTACACCTTC CASSFARAGYGYTF
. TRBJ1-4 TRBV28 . TGTGCCAGCAGCCCCGGGGGGGGAACTAATGAAAAACTGTTTTTT CASSPGGGTNEKLFF
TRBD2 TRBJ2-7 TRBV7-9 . TGTGCCAGCAGCTTAGATAGCGGGTTCGAGCAGTACTTC CASSLDSGFEQYF
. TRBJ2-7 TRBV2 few TGTGCCAGCAGTAGACTAACCATCTCCTACGAGCAGTACTTC CASSRLTISYEQYF
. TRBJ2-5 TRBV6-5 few TGTGCCAGCAGTGAACAGCGGGACCAAGAGACCCAGTACTTC CASSEQRDQETQYF
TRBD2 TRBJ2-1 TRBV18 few TGTGCCAGCTCACCCCCGGATCGACTAGCGGGATATGAGCAGTTCTTC CASSPPDRLAGYEQFF
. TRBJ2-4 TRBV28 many TGTGCCAGCAGTCCCCCGGAGCACATTCAGTACTTC CASSPPEHIQYF
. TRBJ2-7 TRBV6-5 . TGTGCCAGCGGACACTACGAGCAGTACTTC CASGHYEQYF
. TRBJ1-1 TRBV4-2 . TGTGCCAGCAGCCAACAGGCCCGGGGGACTGAAGCTTTCTTT CASSQQARGTEAFF
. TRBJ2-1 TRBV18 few TGTGCCAGCTCACCCAGGGAAAGCTCCTACAATGAGCAGTTCTTC CASSPRESSYNEQFF